The subject of this entry is one T cell receptor beta chain. These data are taken from a study of identical twins. TCRdb ran MiXCR on the 5' RACE reads and lists one entry per CDR3 protein. The table includes about 660,000 distinct CDR3 sequences, 8% to 9% detected once. The same data also contributed to another study, on yellow fever vaccine responses in identical twins.

The origin of this receptor is a woman aged 18-29 years in good health. Sequenced: PBMCs.

CDR3 coding DNA: TGTGCCAGCAGTTGGGGCCTGGGAGTAGAGTCGTTCTTC. Its protein is CASSWGLGVESFF. The chain carries TRBV6-2 or TRBV6-3 and TRBJ2-1, with D possibly being TRBD1 or TRBD2 (5 bases each). Germline V gene lookup returns CDR1 MNHEY and CDR2 SVGEGT. The CDR3 extends over 13 amino acids. Trimming left V 4 bases short and J 15 bases short, with 19 bases between.